The clone carrying this TCR beta chain has only a few counts. Trimming took off 3 bases at V and 6 bases at J, with 5 bases between the two ends. Germline CDR1 SNHLY, CDR2 FYNNEI. This CDR3 spans 12 amino acids. These data originate in a study of cytomegalovirus exposure and HLA in healthy donors. Primers: 60 Vbeta forward and 13 Jbeta reverse. Some clones are missing from TCRdb's copy, which holds only in-frame ones; the method was immunoSEQ multiplex PCR. The sample shows about 83,000 clones, about 70% of them seen only once. The chain combines TRBV2 with TRBJ1-4; D gene ambiguous. The sequenced sample consisted of PBMCs. The receptor's source is a man aged 55 to 70 in good health and CMV-seronegative. CDR3 DNA sequence: TGTGCCAGCAGTGACCGGGATGAAAAACTGTTTTTT. This translates into CASSDRDEKLFF.